This T cell receptor beta chain was sequenced during a study of blood T cell repertoires in COVID-19. Only in-frame clones appear in the TCRdb table, and some are missing; sequencing was by immunoSEQ multiplex PCR. The sample lists around 75,000 clones, about 88% occurring once. There are 15 residues in the CDR3. Germline CDR1 LNHDA, CDR2 SQIVND (reference sequence). J gave up 4 bases and V 5 bases, and 8 bases lay outside the gene matches. The sequencing sample was made of peripheral blood. The rearrangement links TRBV19 to TRBJ1-2, with TRBD1 matching over 9 bases. The sequence derives from a human donor in a cohort sampled during active COVID-19. The CDR3 DNA sequence: TGTGCCAGTAGTGCGACAGGGGGTGGGCCCTATGGCTACACCTTC. Protein product: CASSATGGGPYGYTF.